These T cell receptor beta chains were read from a single sample in a study of long-term antiretroviral therapy in people with HIV. Profiling relied on immunoSEQ multiplex PCR, and the TCRdb table lists in-frame clones only, not all of them. Among under 20,000 clones listed, around 73% were seen once. The sequencing used unsorted PBMCs, collected more than 3.1 years after starting antiretroviral therapy. The origin of the receptors is a woman aged 35 to 49 with HIV. CDR3s include the opening cysteine and the closing phenylalanine or tryptophan. A D gene is named only where the DNA matches it firmly. The size entry is marked missing in some rows and otherwise reads once, few, many or a size class.

v_gene: TRBV10-1
len: 13
abundance: .
d_gene: TRBD1
j_gene: TRBJ2-5
CDR3aa: CASSRDSKETQYF

v_gene: TRBV13
len: 17
abundance: .
d_gene: TRBD2
j_gene: TRBJ2-5
CDR3aa: CASSLGSGGAVGETQYF

v_gene: TRBV10-3
len: 14
abundance: .
d_gene: .
j_gene: TRBJ1-5
CDR3aa: CAISESDGNQPQHF

v_gene: TRBV28
len: 12
abundance: few
d_gene: .
j_gene: TRBJ1-6
CDR3aa: CASSSNNSPLHF

v_gene: TRBV6-5
len: 14
abundance: .
d_gene: .
j_gene: TRBJ1-1
CDR3aa: CASCRGMGCTEAFF

v_gene: TRBV5-6
len: 15
abundance: .
d_gene: .
j_gene: TRBJ2-1
CDR3aa: CASSLEQGFYNEQFF

v_gene: TRBV18
len: 22
abundance: .
d_gene: .
j_gene: TRBJ2-2
CDR3aa: CASSPPNTSPGYSVGGTGELFF

v_gene: TRBV18
len: 16
abundance: .
d_gene: .
j_gene: TRBJ2-2
CDR3aa: CASSPWQRGNTGELFF

v_gene: TRBV5-1
len: 13
abundance: .
d_gene: TRBD2
j_gene: TRBJ2-7
CDR3aa: CASSAGDSYEQYF

v_gene: TRBV4-1
len: 13
abundance: once
d_gene: .
j_gene: TRBJ2-5
CDR3aa: CASSQRSEETQYF

v_gene: TRBV5-1
len: 16
abundance: once
d_gene: TRBD1
j_gene: TRBJ1-3
CDR3aa: CASSPPGQSSGNTIYF

v_gene: TRBV5-5
len: 15
abundance: .
d_gene: .
j_gene: TRBJ1-2
CDR3aa: CASSLAISAMGGYTF

v_gene: TRBV27
len: 14
abundance: .
d_gene: TRBD2
j_gene: TRBJ2-7
CDR3aa: CASSLSSGGYEQYF

v_gene: TRBV18
len: 13
abundance: .
d_gene: .
j_gene: TRBJ1-1
CDR3aa: CASSGGRNTEAFF

v_gene: TRBV30
len: 11
abundance: .
d_gene: .
j_gene: TRBJ1-3
CDR3aa: CAWSAGNTIYF

v_gene: TRBV30
len: 14
abundance: .
d_gene: .
j_gene: TRBJ2-5
CDR3aa: CAWTAGQNGETQYF

v_gene: TRBV5-6
len: 13
abundance: .
d_gene: .
j_gene: TRBJ2-3
CDR3aa: CASRNWGEDTQYF

v_gene: TRBV6-1
len: 14
abundance: .
d_gene: .
j_gene: TRBJ1-4
CDR3aa: CASSLHPTNEKLFF

v_gene: TRBV9
len: 16
abundance: .
d_gene: .
j_gene: TRBJ2-2
CDR3aa: CASSASRQAVSGELFF

v_gene: TRBV6-6
len: 16
abundance: .
d_gene: TRBD1
j_gene: TRBJ1-5
CDR3aa: CASSFGRGDSNQPQHF

v_gene: TRBV5-5
len: 15
abundance: .
d_gene: .
j_gene: TRBJ1-2
CDR3aa: CASSSTGFGGYGYTF

v_gene: TRBV27
len: 13
abundance: .
d_gene: .
j_gene: TRBJ1-1
CDR3aa: CASSPWVGKEAFF

v_gene: TRBV4-3
len: 13
abundance: .
d_gene: TRBD1
j_gene: TRBJ2-7
CDR3aa: CASSQTGGREQYF

v_gene: TRBV2
len: 14
abundance: .
d_gene: .
j_gene: TRBJ1-5
CDR3aa: CASSRDGGNQPQHF

v_gene: TRBV7-9
len: 15
abundance: .
d_gene: .
j_gene: TRBJ1-6
CDR3aa: CASAELDLGNSLLHF

v_gene: TRBV7-9
len: 13
abundance: .
d_gene: TRBD1
j_gene: TRBJ1-2
CDR3aa: CASIGGRAHGYTF

v_gene: TRBV18
len: 16
abundance: .
d_gene: .
j_gene: TRBJ1-2
CDR3aa: CASSPQTGSANYGYTF

v_gene: TRBV7-9
len: 12
abundance: .
d_gene: .
j_gene: TRBJ2-7
CDR3aa: CASSPGADEQYF

v_gene: TRBV7-9
len: 14
abundance: .
d_gene: .
j_gene: TRBJ2-7
CDR3aa: CASSPKGGSYEQYF

v_gene: TRBV10-3
len: 16
abundance: .
d_gene: TRBD1
j_gene: TRBJ1-5
CDR3aa: CAISESKQGIGQPQHF

v_gene: TRBV10-2
len: 15
abundance: few
d_gene: TRBD1
j_gene: TRBJ1-2
CDR3aa: CASSADRGRFYGYTF

v_gene: TRBV14
len: 13
abundance: .
d_gene: TRBD1
j_gene: TRBJ2-5
CDR3aa: CASRRDSQETQYF

v_gene: TRBV29-1
len: 13
abundance: few
d_gene: TRBD1
j_gene: TRBJ1-1
CDR3aa: CSATNDRGLEAFF

v_gene: TRBV27
len: 16
abundance: .
d_gene: .
j_gene: TRBJ2-3
CDR3aa: CASTPHPGPPGDTQYF

v_gene: TRBV6-1
len: 16
abundance: .
d_gene: TRBD1
j_gene: TRBJ1-5
CDR3aa: CASSGQGAMGNQPQHF

v_gene: TRBV19
len: 16
abundance: .
d_gene: TRBD1
j_gene: TRBJ2-6
CDR3aa: CATQRQGYSGANVLTF

v_gene: TRBV7-9
len: 17
abundance: .
d_gene: .
j_gene: TRBJ2-1
CDR3aa: CASSLKVSGYGANEQFF

v_gene: TRBV10-2
len: 15
abundance: .
d_gene: .
j_gene: TRBJ2-1
CDR3aa: CASKPRGARYNEQFF

v_gene: TRBV10-3
len: 14
abundance: .
d_gene: TRBD1
j_gene: TRBJ2-5
CDR3aa: CAIRGQGASETQYF

v_gene: TRBV10-3
len: 16
abundance: .
d_gene: .
j_gene: TRBJ1-2
CDR3aa: CAISEDGAGSYYGYTF

v_gene: TRBV7-2
len: 14
abundance: .
d_gene: .
j_gene: TRBJ1-6
CDR3aa: CASRNGTFNSPLHF